Described below is a single TCR beta chain sequence and its context. The target antigen is unknown. The sample belongs to a study of human thymus T cells. Study observations and caveats: Thymic TCR repertoires of unrelated people reportedly overlapped highly. Among thymic and blood repertoires, usage of V and J genes appeared biased.

Thymus pieces cut out during corrective heart surgery were the tissue that was used. Assay: immunoSEQ multiplex PCR; the TCRdb copy retains only in-frame clones and omits some. In the table there are roughly 120,000 clones, around 94% of which are singletons. The V gene's germline CDR1 is LGHNA and CDR2 YNFKEQ. V was pared by 3 bases and J by 4 bases, with 18 bases between. The length of the CDR3 is 16 residues. This clonotype was obtained from a boy under three years old with a congenital heart defect but otherwise immunologically healthy. Sample: thymus tissue. The chain recombines TRBV4-2 with TRBJ2-5; the D gene is possibly TRBD2 (5 bases). The CDR3 loop is CASSQAQLGLGETQYF. For the CDR3, the DNA is TGTGCCAGCAGCCAGGCCCAACTAGGTCTGGGAGAGACCCAGTACTTC.